This passage covers 5 T cell receptor beta chains from one sample sequenced in a study of OX40 agonist ivuxolimab in advanced cancers. TCRdb keeps only in-frame clones here, not all; method: immunoSEQ multiplex PCR. The sample has 90,000 to 120,000 clones, approximately 90% seen once. Source: CD4+ or CD8+ T cells sorted from blood, taken in a trial of the OX40 agonist ivuxolimab. These receptor sequences come from an adult with an advanced solid tumor such as melanoma, head and neck, liver or kidney cancer.

The rearrangement links TRBV27 to TRBJ2-1; D might be TRBD2 (5 bases). The V gene's germline CDR1 is MNHEY and CDR2 SMNVEV (reference sequence). This CDR3 has 15 residues. V was trimmed by 0 bases and J by 7 bases, leaving 13 bases between them. CDR3 DNA sequence: TGTGCCAGCAGTTTATCCGGGTCTAGCTGGAATGAGCAGTTCTTC. It codes for CASSLSGSSWNEQFF.

J is TRBJ2-3 and V is TRBV7-3; possible D gene TRBD2, 7 bases. Deletions cut 5 bases from V and 2 bases from J, with 14 bases between. This CDR3 is built from 15 residues. The germline V gene has CDR1 SGHTA and CDR2 FQGTGA. DNA of the CDR3: TGTGCCAGCAGCCCGGGGGGCGGCCCCACAGATACGCAGTATTTT. Amino acid sequence: CASSPGGGPTDTQYF.

The V call is TRBV10-1, the J call TRBJ2-1, with TRBD2 matching over 11 bases. The junction had 5 bases not matched to a gene; V was cut back by 5 bases and J by 5 bases. In germline, CDR1 is WNHNN, CDR2 SYGVQD (reference sequence). The CDR3 has 15 residues. CDR3 protein: CASSPGTSGNNEQFF. The DNA of the CDR3 is TGCGCCAGCAGTCCCGGGACTAGCGGAAACAATGAGCAGTTCTTC.

This sequence joins TRBV5-1 and TRBJ2-2; 9 bases map to TRBD2. Germline-derived CDR1 and CDR2 are SGHRS and YFSETQ. This CDR3 has 15 residues. J lost 3 bases, V lost 1 base, and 1 base had no gene match. This CDR3 reads CASSLTSGYTGELFF. CDR3 in DNA: TGCGCCAGCAGCTTGACTAGCGGGTACACCGGGGAGCTGTTTTTT. The whole variable domain, filled in from reference TRBV5-1 and TRBJ2-2, reads KAGVTQTPRYLIKTRGQQVTLSCSPISGHRSVSWYQQTPGQGLQFLFEYFSETQRNKGNFPGRFSGRQFSNSRSEMNVSTLELGDSALYLCASSLTSGYTGELFFGEGSRLTVL.

The genes are TRBV28 and TRBJ1-5, with 10 bases fitting TRBD1. V was clipped by 5 bases and J by 5 bases; unmatched bases: 6. Germline V lookup: CDR1 MDHEN, CDR2 SYDVKM. The CDR3 loop spans 15 amino acids. The CDR3 nucleotides read TGTGCCAGCAGTAACGGACAGGGGGAATATCAGCCCCAGCATTTT. This gives the protein CASSNGQGEYQPQHF.